Shown below are 9 T cell receptor beta chains from a single sample sequenced in a study of CD4 and CD8 cells across lung adenocarcinoma regions. TCRdb processed the PCR reads anew with MiXCR; each CDR3 protein has one entry. The table has 13,000 to 15,000 distinct CDR3 sequences, approximately 43% seen once; the top ten hold 17%. The sample consisted of CD4+ T cells from the center of a lung tumor. These receptors came from a male donor with lung adenocarcinoma. The CD4 and CD8 labels of this study may be unreliable.

On this clonotype: One junction end disagrees with the germline gene, perhaps due to a read error. The rearrangement joins TRBV6-4 to TRBJ2-5; 10 bases are a match to TRBD2. The V gene's germline CDR1 is MRHNA and CDR2 SNTAGT. This CDR3 region has 15 residues. CDR3 loop: CASSGTSGGTETQYF. CDR3 DNA: TGTGCCAGCAGTGGGACTAGCGGTGGCACAGAGACGCAGTACTTC.

This clonotype was detected a few times. With a much larger clone just one base away, this may be a read error. The chain recombines TRBV6-1 with TRBJ2-1; D gene unclear. Trimming stripped 6 bases from V and 13 bases from J, with 13 bases between. This CDR3 comprises 11 residues. Germline V gene lookup returns CDR1 MNHNS and CDR2 SASEGT. The CDR3 spells CASRRTGSQFF. The CDR3 coding sequence is TGTGCCAGCAGGAGAACGGGTTCCCAGTTCTTC.

The sample holds many counts of this clonotype. The rearrangement uses TRBV12-3 or TRBV12-4 and TRBJ2-1, with D perhaps assigned TRBD1 or TRBD2 (6 bases each). The DNA matches TRBJ2-5 better at its end, which makes the J call doubtful. This CDR3 is built from 15 residues. The CDR3 nucleotides read TGTGCCAGCAGTTTCGGGGGCCTACGGCGAGAGACCCAGTACTTC. Its protein is CASSFGGLRRETQYF.

This clonotype came up many times. The chain couples TRBV4-1 to TRBJ2-7; D might be TRBD1 (5 bases). Germline V lookup: CDR1 MGHRA, CDR2 YSYEKL. This CDR3 comprises 16 residues. V lost 4 bases to trimming and J lost 0 bases, with 16 bases between them. The CDR3 sequence is CASSPTGDTSSYEQYF. The CDR3 coding sequence is TGCGCCAGCAGCCCCACAGGAGACACCAGCTCCTACGAGCAGTACTTC.

This clonotype was observed at least ten times. The genes are TRBV6-1 and TRBJ2-2; the D gene could be TRBD1 or TRBD2 (7 bases each). The ends were cut back, 5 bases at V and 3 bases at J, with 16 bases in the middle. CDR1 and CDR2 (germline): MNHNS, SASEGT. This CDR3 is built from 16 residues. CDR3 bases: TGTGCCAGCAGTAAGAAGGGGGGGACAGACACCGGGGAGCTGTTTTTT. Translated, it gives CASSKKGGTDTGELFF.

This clonotype was recorded many times. The rearrangement links TRBV27 to TRBJ2-1, with no clear D. The J call may be incorrect, as the DNA end agrees better with TRBJ2-7. CDR3 size: 12 residues. Germline CDR1 is MNHEY and CDR2 is SMNVEV (reference sequence). The chain's CDR3 is CASSRLGGEQYF. The CDR3 DNA reads as TGTGCCAGCAGCCGATTGGGCGGTGAGCAGTACTTC.

J is TRBJ2-2 and V is TRBV6-5; 8 bases fit TRBD2. Germline V gene sequence: CDR1 MNHEY, CDR2 SVGAGI. V dropped 3 bases and J dropped 13; count of bases not matched to a gene: 10. The CDR3 runs to 14 residues. This CDR3 reads CASSYSGEVEALFF. In nucleotides, the CDR3 is TGTGCCAGCAGTTATAGCGGGGAAGTCGAGGCGCTGTTTTTT.

The CDR3 sequence is CASRLQAGSPEAQYF. CDR3 DNA: TGTGCCAGCAGACTCCAGGCCGGAAGTCCAGAGGCGCAGTATTTT. V gene TRBV6-1 combines with J gene TRBJ2-3, with unresolved D. Germline CDR1 is MNHNS and CDR2 is SASEGT. Between the trimmed V and J ends, which lost 6 bases and 10 bases, there was a span of 23 bases. The CDR3 consists of 15 residues.

This chain connects TRBV6-1 to TRBJ2-3; 10 nucleotides align to TRBD2. Germline-derived CDR1 and CDR2 are MNHNS and SASEGT. Unmatched junction bases numbered 1, after V lost 3 bases and J lost 4 bases. CDR3 length equals 14 residues. Written as DNA, the CDR3 is TGTGCCAGCAGTGATACTAGCGGGGCAGATACGCAGTATTTT. Translated: CASSDTSGADTQYF.